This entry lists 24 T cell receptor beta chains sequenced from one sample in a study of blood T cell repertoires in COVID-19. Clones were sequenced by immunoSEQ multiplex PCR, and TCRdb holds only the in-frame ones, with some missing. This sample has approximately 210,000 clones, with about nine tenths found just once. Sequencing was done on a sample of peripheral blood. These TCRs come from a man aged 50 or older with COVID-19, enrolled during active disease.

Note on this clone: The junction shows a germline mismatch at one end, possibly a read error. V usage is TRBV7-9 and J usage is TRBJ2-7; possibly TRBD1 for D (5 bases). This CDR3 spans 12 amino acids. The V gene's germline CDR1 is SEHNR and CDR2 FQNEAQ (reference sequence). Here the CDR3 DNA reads TGTGCCAGCAGCTTTGGGCCGGATTCCCAGGGCTTC. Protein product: CASSFGPDSQGF.

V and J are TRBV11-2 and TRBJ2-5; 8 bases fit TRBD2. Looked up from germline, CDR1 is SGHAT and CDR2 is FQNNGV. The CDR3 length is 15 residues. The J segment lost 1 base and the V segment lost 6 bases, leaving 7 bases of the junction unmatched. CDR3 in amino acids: CASRPGTSGQETQYF. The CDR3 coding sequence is TGTGCCAGCAGGCCCGGGACTAGTGGCCAAGAGACCCAGTACTTC.

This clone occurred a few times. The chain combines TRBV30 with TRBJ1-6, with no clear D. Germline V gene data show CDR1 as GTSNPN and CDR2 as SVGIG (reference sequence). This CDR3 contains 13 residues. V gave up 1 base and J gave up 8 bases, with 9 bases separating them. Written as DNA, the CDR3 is TGTGCCTGGAGTGAAAACGGAGATTCACCCCTCCACTTT. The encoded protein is CAWSENGDSPLHF.

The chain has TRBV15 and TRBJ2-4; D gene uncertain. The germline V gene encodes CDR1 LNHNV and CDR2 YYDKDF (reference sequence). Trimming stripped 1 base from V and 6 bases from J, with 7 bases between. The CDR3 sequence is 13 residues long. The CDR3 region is CATSRVSGNIQYF. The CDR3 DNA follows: TGTGCCACCAGCAGAGTTTCGGGAAACATTCAGTACTTC.

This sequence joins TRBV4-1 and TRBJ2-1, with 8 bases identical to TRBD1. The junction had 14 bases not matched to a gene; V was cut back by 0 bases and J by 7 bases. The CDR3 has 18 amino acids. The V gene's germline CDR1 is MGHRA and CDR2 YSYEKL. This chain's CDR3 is CASSQDHFGTGGWNEQFF. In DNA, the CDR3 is TGCGCCAGCAGCCAAGATCACTTTGGTACAGGGGGTTGGAATGAGCAGTTCTTC.

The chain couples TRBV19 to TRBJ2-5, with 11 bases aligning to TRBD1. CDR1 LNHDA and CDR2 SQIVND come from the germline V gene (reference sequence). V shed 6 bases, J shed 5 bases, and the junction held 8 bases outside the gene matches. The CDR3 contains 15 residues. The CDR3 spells CASRHRTGGGETQYF. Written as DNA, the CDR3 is TGTGCCAGTAGGCACCGGACAGGGGGCGGGGAGACCCAGTACTTC.

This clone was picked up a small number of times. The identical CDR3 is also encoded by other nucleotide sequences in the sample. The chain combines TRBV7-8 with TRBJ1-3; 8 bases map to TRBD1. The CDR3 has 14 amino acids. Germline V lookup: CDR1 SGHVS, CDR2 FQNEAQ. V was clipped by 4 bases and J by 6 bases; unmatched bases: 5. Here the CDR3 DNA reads TGTGCCAGCAGCTCCGGACAGGGTATAAACACCATATATTTT. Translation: CASSSGQGINTIYF.

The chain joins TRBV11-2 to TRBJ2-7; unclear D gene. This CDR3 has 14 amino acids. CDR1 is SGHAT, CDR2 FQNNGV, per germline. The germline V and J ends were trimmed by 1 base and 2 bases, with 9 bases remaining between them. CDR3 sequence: CASSLVVGAYEQYF. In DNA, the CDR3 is TGTGCCAGCAGCTTAGTAGTCGGAGCCTACGAGCAGTACTTC.

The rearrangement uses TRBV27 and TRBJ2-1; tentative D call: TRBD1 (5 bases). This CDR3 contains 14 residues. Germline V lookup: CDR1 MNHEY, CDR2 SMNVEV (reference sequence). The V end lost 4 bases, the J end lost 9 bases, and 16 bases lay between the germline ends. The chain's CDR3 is CASSSQGFQGEQFF. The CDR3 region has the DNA TGTGCCAGCAGTTCTCAGGGATTCCAGGGTGAGCAGTTCTTC.

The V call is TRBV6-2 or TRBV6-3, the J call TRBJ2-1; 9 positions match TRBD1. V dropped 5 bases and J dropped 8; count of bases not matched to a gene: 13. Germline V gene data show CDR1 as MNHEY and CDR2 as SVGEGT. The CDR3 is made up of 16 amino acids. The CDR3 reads CASSLLPGQGSHEQFF. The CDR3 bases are TGTGCCAGCAGTCTACTACCGGGACAGGGATCCCATGAGCAGTTCTTC.

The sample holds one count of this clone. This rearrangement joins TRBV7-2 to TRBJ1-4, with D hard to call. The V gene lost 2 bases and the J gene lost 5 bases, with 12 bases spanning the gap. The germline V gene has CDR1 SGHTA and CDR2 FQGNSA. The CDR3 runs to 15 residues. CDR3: CASSLRHIGNEKLFF. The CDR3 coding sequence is TGTGCCAGCAGCTTACGACACATTGGAAATGAAAAACTGTTTTTT.

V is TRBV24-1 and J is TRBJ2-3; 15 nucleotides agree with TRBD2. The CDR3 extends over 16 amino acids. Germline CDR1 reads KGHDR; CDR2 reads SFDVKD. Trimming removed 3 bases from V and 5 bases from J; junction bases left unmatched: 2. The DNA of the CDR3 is TGTGCCACCAGTGATGTGGGACTAGCGGGGGGAGATACGCAGTATTTT. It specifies CATSDVGLAGGDTQYF.

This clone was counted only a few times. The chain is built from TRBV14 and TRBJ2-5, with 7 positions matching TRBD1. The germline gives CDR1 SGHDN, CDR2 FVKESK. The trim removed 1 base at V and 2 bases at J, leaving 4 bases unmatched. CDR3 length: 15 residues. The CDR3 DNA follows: TGTGCCAGCAGCCAAGGCCCAGGGGGACAAGAGACCCAGTACTTC. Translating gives CASSQGPGGQETQYF.

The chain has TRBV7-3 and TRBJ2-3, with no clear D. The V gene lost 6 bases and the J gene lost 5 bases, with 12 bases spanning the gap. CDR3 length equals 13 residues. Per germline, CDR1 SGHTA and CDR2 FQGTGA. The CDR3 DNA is TGTGCCAGCAGGCCTACTGCCCGAGATACGCAGTATTTT. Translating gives CASRPTARDTQYF. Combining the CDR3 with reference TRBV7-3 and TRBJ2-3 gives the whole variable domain GAGVSQTPSNKVTEKGKYVELRCDPISGHTALYWYRQSLGQGPEFLIYFQGTGAADDSGLPNDRFFAVRPEGSVSTLKIQRTERGDSAVYLCASRPTARDTQYFGPGTRLTVL.

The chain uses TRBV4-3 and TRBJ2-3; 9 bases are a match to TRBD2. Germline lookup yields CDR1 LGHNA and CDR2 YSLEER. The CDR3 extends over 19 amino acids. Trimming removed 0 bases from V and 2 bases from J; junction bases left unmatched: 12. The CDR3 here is CASSQDNRGSGGPTDTQYF. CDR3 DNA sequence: TGCGCCAGCAGCCAAGATAACCGGGGTAGCGGGGGACCCACAGATACGCAGTATTTT.

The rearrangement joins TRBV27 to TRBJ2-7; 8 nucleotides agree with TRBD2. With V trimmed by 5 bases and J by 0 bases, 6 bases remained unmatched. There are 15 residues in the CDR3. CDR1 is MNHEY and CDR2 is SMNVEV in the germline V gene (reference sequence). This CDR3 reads CASSPGRALSYEQYF. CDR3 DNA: TGTGCCAGCAGTCCCGGGAGGGCTCTCTCCTACGAGCAGTACTTC.

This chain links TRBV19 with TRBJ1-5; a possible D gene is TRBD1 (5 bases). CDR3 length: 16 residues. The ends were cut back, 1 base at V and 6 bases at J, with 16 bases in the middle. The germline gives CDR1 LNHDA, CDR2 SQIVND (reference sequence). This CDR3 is CASSIGGSRASQPQHF. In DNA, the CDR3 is TGTGCCAGTAGTATAGGCGGGAGCAGGGCAAGTCAGCCCCAGCATTTT.

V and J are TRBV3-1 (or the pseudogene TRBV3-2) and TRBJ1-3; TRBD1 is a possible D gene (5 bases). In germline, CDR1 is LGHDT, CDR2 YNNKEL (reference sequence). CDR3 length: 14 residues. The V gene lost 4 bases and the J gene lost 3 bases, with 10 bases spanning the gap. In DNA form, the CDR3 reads TGTGCCAGCAGCCTACAGGTAGTTGGAAACACCATATATTTT. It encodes CASSLQVVGNTIYF.

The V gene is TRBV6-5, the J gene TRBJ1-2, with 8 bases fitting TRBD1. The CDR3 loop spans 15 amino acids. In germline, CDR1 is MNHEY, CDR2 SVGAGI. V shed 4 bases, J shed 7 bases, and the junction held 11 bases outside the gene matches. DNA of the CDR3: TGTGCCAGCAGTTTTCAGGGGGCCCCAGCAATTGGCTACACCTTC. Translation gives CASSFQGAPAIGYTF.

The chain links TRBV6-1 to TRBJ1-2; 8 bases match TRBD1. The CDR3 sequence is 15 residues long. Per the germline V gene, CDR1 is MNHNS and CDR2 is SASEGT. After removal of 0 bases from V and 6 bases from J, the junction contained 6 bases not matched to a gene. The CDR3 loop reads CASSEARTGYNGYTF. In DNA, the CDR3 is TGTGCCAGCAGTGAAGCTCGGACAGGGTATAATGGCTACACCTTC.

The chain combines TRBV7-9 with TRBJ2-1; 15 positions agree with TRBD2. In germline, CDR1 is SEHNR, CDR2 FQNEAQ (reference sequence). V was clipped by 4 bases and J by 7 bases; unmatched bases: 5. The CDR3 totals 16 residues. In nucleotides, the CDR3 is TGTGCCAGCAGCTGGGGACTAGCGGGAGGTAGGAATGAGCAGTTCTTC. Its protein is CASSWGLAGGRNEQFF. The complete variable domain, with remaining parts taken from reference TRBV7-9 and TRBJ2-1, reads DTGVSQNPRHKITKRGQNVTFRCDPISEHNRLYWYRQTLGQGPEFLTYFQNEAQLEKSRLLSDRFSAERPKGSFSTLEIQRTEQGDSAMYLCASSWGLAGGRNEQFFGPGTRLTVL.

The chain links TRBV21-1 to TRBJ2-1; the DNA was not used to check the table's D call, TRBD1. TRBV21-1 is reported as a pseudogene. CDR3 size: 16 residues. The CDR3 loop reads CASSKEGGGNCNEQFF. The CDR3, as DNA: TGTGCCAGCAGCAAAGAAGGAGGGGGCAACTGCAATGAGCAGTTCTTC.

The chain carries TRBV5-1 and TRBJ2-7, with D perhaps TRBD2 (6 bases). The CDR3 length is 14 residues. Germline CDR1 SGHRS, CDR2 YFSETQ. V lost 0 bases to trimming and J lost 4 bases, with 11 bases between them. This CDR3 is CASSLDLGGYEQYF. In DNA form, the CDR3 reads TGCGCCAGCAGCTTGGACTTGGGGGGTTACGAGCAGTACTTC.

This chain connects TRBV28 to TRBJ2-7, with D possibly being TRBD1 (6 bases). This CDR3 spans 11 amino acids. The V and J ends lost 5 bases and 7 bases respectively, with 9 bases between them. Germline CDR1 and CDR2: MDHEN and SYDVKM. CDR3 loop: CASSQRGEQYF. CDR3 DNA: TGTGCCAGCAGTCAAAGGGGGGAGCAGTACTTC.